Detailed here is one T cell receptor (beta chain). What it binds is not known. Amplification of TCR beta CDR3 regions was performed using RNA transcripts as template. With the HTBI primer set, the TCR CDR3 went through a first round of RT-PCR. TCRdb ran MiXCR on the multiplex PCR reads and lists one entry per CDR3 protein. The sample includes hundreds of thousands of distinct CDR3 sequences, about half of them seen just once. The record originates from a study of T cells in Graves' hyperthyroidism and ophthalmopathy. Across 18 months, stable Graves' hyperthyroidism was marked by no progression to ophthalmopathy. Reasons for excluding patients were uncontrolled infection, other autoimmune disease, pregnancy or lactation. Whole-study findings and limits: Ophthalmopathy stood apart from stable hyperthyroidism in a 13 V-J model. Blood shared most expanded thyroid clonotypes above 0.001.

The source material was peripheral blood or thyroid tissue (not recorded which). The TCR originated in a young woman with Graves' hyperthyroidism.

The CDR3 protein is CASRPANQPQHF. For the CDR3, the DNA is TGTGCCAGCAGGCCTGCAAATCAGCCCCAGCATTTT. The chain links TRBV24-1 to TRBJ1-5; D not certain. The V end lost 11 bases, the J end lost 4 bases, and 11 bases lay between the germline ends. Germline V gene lookup returns CDR1 KGHDR and CDR2 SFDVKD. CDR3 length: 12 residues.